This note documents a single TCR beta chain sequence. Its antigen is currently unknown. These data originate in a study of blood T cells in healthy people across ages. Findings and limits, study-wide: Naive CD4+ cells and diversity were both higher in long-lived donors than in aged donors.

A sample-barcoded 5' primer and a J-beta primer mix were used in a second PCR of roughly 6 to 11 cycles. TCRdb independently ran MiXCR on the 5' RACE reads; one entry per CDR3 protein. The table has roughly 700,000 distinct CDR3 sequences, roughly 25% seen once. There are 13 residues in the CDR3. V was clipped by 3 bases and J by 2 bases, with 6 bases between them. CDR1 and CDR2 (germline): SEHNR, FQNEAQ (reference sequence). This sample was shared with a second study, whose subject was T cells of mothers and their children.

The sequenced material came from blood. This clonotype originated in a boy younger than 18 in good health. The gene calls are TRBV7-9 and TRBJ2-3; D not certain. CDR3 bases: TGTGCCAGCAGCTTTATCACCACAGATACGCAGTATTTT. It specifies CASSFITTDTQYF. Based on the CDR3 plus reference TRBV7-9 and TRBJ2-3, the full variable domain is DTGVSQNPRHKITKRGQNVTFRCDPISEHNRLYWYRQTLGQGPEFLTYFQNEAQLEKSRLLSDRFSAERPKGSFSTLEIQRTEQGDSAMYLCASSFITTDTQYFGPGTRLTVL.